This T cell receptor (beta chain) was recorded in a study of cytomegalovirus exposure and HLA in healthy donors. Study outcomes and limitations: The majority of CMV-associated TCR beta chains were reported as apparently HLA-restricted in a later analysis. A later analysis linked a missense variant in DCLRE1C to the trimming of TCR beta V and J genes.

As for this clone: What it binds is not known.

The germline V gene has CDR1 SGHTA and CDR2 FQGNSA. The CDR3 has 16 residues. V trimming: 4 bases; J trimming: 4 bases; junction bases outside the gene matches: 8. Unrecorded immune exposures were likely, despite nominal health at sampling. Primers: 60 Vbeta forward and 13 Jbeta reverse. Generated by immunoSEQ multiplex PCR, the TCRdb table keeps only in-frame clones and is missing some. The table includes about 220,000 clones, roughly 82% detected once. The receptor comes from a woman in her thirties or forties in good health and CMV-seropositive. The rearrangement links TRBV7-2 to TRBJ2-7, with TRBD1 matching over 12 bases. The sequenced sample was PBMCs. DNA of the CDR3: TGTGCCAGCAGCTCAGGGACAGGGGGCTACGGTTACGAGCAGTACTTC. Translating it yields CASSSGTGGYGYEQYF.